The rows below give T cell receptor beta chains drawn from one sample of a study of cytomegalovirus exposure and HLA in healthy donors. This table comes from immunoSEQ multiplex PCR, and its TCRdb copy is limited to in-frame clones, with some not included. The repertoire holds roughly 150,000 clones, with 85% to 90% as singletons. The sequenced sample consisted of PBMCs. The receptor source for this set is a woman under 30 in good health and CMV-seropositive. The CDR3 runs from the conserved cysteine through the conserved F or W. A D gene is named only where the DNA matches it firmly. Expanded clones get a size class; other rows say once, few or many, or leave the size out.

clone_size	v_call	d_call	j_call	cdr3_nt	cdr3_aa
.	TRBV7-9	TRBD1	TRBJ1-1	TGTGCCAGCAGCTTAGTGTCGGTGACAGGGGTGAGCACTGAAGCTTTCTTT	CASSLVSVTGVSTEAFF
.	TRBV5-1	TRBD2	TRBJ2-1	TGCGCCAGCAGCCATAGACTAGCGGGAGTTGAAGATGAGCAGTTCTTC	CASSHRLAGVEDEQFF
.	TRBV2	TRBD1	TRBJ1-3	TGTGCCAGCAAAGACAGGGCTGGAAACACCATATATTTT	CASKDRAGNTIYF
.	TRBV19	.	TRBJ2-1	TGTGCCAGTAGTTCTCTCTCCGATGAGCAGTTCTTC	CASSSLSDEQFF
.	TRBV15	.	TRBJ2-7	TGTGCCACCAGCCGAACCGAGGACTACGAGCAGTACTTC	CATSRTEDYEQYF
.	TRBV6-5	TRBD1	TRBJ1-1	TGTGCCAGCAGCCTGGACAGGAGGAACACTGAAGCTTTCTTT	CASSLDRRNTEAFF
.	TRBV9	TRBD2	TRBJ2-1	TGTGCCAGCAGCGTAGAAATAGCGGGAGGGTACAATGAGCAGTTCTTC	CASSVEIAGGYNEQFF
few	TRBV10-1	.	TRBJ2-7	TGCGCCAGCTGGGACACTACCTACGAGCAGTACTTC	CASWDTTYEQYF
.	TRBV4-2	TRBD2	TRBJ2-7	TGTGCCAGCAGCCAAGATCCGGGAGGGTACGGGCAGTACTTC	CASSQDPGGYGQYF
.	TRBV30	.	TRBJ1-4	TGTGCCTGGAGTTGGCAGGGGGAAAAACTGTTTTTT	CAWSWQGEKLFF
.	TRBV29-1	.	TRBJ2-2	TGCAGCGTTGGGGAGGACGGGGAGCTGTTTTTT	CSVGEDGELFF
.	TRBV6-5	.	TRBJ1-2	TGTGCCAGCAGCCCGGGACACGACTATGGCTACACCTTC	CASSPGHDYGYTF
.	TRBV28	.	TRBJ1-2	TGTGCCAGCAGTTTCGGCGGGGGGGCGGAAGGCTACACCTTC	CASSFGGGAEGYTF
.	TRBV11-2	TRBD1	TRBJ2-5	TGTGCCAGCAGGTCAACAGGGGGCGCGACGGAGACCCAGTACTTC	CASRSTGGATETQYF
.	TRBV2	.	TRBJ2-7	TGTGCCAGCAGCGGGTCAGGGGAAGACGAGCAGTACTTC	CASSGSGEDEQYF
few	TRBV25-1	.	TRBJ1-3	TGTGCCAGCAGTGAATCGGTCGAACCTTACTCTGGAAACACCATATATTTT	CASSESVEPYSGNTIYF
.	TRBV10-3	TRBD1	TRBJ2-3	TGTGCCATCGGAGACAGGGAAGTCAAAGATACGCAGTATTTT	CAIGDREVKDTQYF
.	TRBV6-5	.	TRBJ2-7	TGTGCCAGCAGTTTTTATTTGGGGGGGCGGTTCGACGAGCAGTACTTC	CASSFYLGGRFDEQYF
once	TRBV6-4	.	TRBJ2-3	TGTGCCAGCAGTGAATCCGGGAGTAGCACAGATACGCAGTATTTT	CASSESGSSTDTQYF
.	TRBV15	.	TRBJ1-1	TGTGCCACCAGCAGAACCGGACAGAACACTGAAGCTTTCTTT	CATSRTGQNTEAFF
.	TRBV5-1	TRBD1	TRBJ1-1	TGCGCCAGCAGCTTAGAGACAGGGGTAGGAACTGAAGCTTTCTTT	CASSLETGVGTEAFF
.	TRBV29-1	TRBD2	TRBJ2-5	TGCAGCGTTGAAGATCACGGGAGGTCCCAAGAGACCCAGTACTTC	CSVEDHGRSQETQYF
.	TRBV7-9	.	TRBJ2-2	TGTGCCAGCAGCCCCGGCCTAGCGTTAAACACCGGGGAGCTGTTTTTT	CASSPGLALNTGELFF
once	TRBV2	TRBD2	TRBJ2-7	TGTGCCAGCAGTCGGACTAGCGGGAGCCTGTACTTC	CASSRTSGSLYF
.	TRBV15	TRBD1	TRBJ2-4	TGTGCCACCACTACAGGGGTGGTGGAGAACATTCAGTACTTC	CATTTGVVENIQYF
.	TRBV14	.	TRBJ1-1	TGTGCCAGCAGACACAGCTCCATGAACACTGAAGCTTTCTTT	CASRHSSMNTEAFF
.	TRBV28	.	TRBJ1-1	TGTGCCAGCAGTTTATCACAGGGAGGGACTGAAGCTTTCTTT	CASSLSQGGTEAFF
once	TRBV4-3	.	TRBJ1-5	TGCGCCAGCAGCCAAGATCGTTATCAGCCCCAGCATTTT	CASSQDRYQPQHF
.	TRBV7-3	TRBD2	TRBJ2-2	TGTGCCAGCAGCATCGGACTAGCAGCCGGGGAGCTGTTTTTT	CASSIGLAAGELFF
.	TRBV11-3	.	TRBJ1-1	TGTGCCAGCAGCTTATCCCCACTGATGAACACTGAAGCTTTCTTT	CASSLSPLMNTEAFF
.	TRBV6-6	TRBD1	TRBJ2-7	TGTGCCAGCGGCACTCCCGACAGGGGGCAAGCCTACGAGCAGTACTTC	CASGTPDRGQAYEQYF
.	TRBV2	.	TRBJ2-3	TGTGCCAGCAGTGAAGGAGGCGGGAGCACAGATACGCAGTATTTT	CASSEGGGSTDTQYF
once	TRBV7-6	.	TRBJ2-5	TGTGCCAGCAGCCCGACAGCCGAGACCCAGTACTTC	CASSPTAETQYF
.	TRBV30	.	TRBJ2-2	TGTGCCTGGACTTGGGCCCCTGTCACCGGGGAGCTGTTTTTT	CAWTWAPVTGELFF
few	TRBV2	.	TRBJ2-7	TGTGCCAGCAGTGAACCCTCCGTGGAGCAGTACTTC	CASSEPSVEQYF
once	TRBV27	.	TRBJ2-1	TGTGCCAGCAGTTTATTCCTAGGTCTAGCCAATCACAATGAGCAGTTCTTC	CASSLFLGLANHNEQFF
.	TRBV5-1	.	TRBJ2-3	TGCGCCAGCAGCTTGGTTACGGGAACTAGCACAGATACGCAGTATTTT	CASSLVTGTSTDTQYF
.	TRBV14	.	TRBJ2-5	TGTGCCAGCAGCCGTTCGTCGCGGGAGACCCAGTACTTC	CASSRSSRETQYF
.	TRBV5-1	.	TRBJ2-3	TGCGCCAGCAGCTTGAACAGCAACACAGATACGCAGTATTTT	CASSLNSNTDTQYF
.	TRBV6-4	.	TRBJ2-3	TGTGCCAGCAGTGAAGGGAGCGTGAGCACAGATACGCAGTATTTT	CASSEGSVSTDTQYF
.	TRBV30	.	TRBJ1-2	TGTGCCTGGAGTCTAGAAAGTTGGTATGGCTACACCTTC	CAWSLESWYGYTF
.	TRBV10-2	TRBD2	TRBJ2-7	TGCGCCAGCAGAGATCAAAGCGGGAGCTCCTACGAGCAGTACTTC	CASRDQSGSSYEQYF
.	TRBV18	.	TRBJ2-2	TGTGCCAGCTCACCGCTCTCTACAGGGAACACCGGGGAGCTGTTTTTT	CASSPLSTGNTGELFF
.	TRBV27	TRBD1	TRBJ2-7	TGTGCCAGCCGACCCGGGACAGGGCGCTCCTACGAGCAGTACTTC	CASRPGTGRSYEQYF
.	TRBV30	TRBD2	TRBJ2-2	TGTGCCTGGGGACTAGCGGGAGCTGGGGAGCTGTTTTTT	CAWGLAGAGELFF
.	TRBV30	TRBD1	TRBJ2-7	TGTGCCTGGAGCGGGACAGGGCCCTACGAGCAGTACTTC	CAWSGTGPYEQYF
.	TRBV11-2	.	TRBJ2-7	TGTGCCAGCAGCTTAGGTTTCTTTACCTACGAGCAGTACTTC	CASSLGFFTYEQYF
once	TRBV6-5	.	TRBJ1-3	TGTGCCAGCAGTTATAACAGGGCATCTGGAAACACCATATATTTT	CASSYNRASGNTIYF
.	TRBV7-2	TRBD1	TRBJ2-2	TGTGCCAGCAGCCCTTCGACAGGGGTCAGGGCCGGGGAGCTGTTTTTT	CASSPSTGVRAGELFF